The rows below give T cell receptor beta chains drawn from one sample of a study of tumor and adjacent non-tumor tissue in lung cancer. TCRdb passed the multiplex PCR reads through MiXCR, listing each CDR3 protein once. The top ten hold approximately 28% of the sample, which has around 70,000 distinct CDR3 sequences, 55% to 85% seen once. Specimen: lung tumor tissue. Every receptor here comes from a man in his sixties with non-small cell lung cancer. Each CDR3 is given with its conserved first and last residue. A D gene is named only where the DNA matches it firmly. Expanded clones get a size class; other rows say once, few or many, or leave the size out.

>TRBJ2-1|.|TRBV20-1|.
TGTAGTGCTAGAGATCTACGGGCTAGCTATGAGCAGTTCTTC
CSARDLRASYEQFF
>TRBJ2-1|.|TRBV20-1|TRBD1
TGCAGTGCTCCCTCCCGTGGCAGGGGGACCCACAATGAGCAGTTCTTC
CSAPSRGRGTHNEQFF
>TRBJ2-3|.|TRBV29-1|TRBD2
TGCAGCGTCGTTGCGGGAGCGGGTAGCACACATACGCAGTATTTT
CSVVAGAGSTHTQYF
>TRBJ1-6|.|TRBV7-9|.
TGTGCCAGCAGCTCCATAGGGAATTCACCCCTCCACTTT
CASSSIGNSPLHF
>TRBJ2-3|once|TRBV20-1|.
TGCAGTTTTTACGCTCAGGGGGGGAGCACAGATACGCAGTATTTC
CSFYAQGGSTDTQYF
>TRBJ2-7|.|TRBV29-1|.
TGCAGCGTTGAAGTTGGGACTCAAGGCGTGCAGTACTTC
CSVEVGTQGVQYF
>TRBJ1-2|many|TRBV28|.
TGTGCCAGCAGTTTATTGCGTGGCTACACCTTC
CASSLLRGYTF
>TRBJ2-3|.|TRBV20-1|.
TGCAGTGCTGGACCACCGACTAGTCGAGGGGCTCCCATAGATAGGCAGTATTTT
CSAGPPTSRGAPIDRQYF
>TRBJ2-7|.|TRBV11-1|TRBD1
TGTACCAGCAGCCCCCCTGGACAGGGGGCTCAGGAGCAGTACTTC
CTSSPPGQGAQEQYF
>TRBJ2-1|once|TRBV6-5|.
TGTCTCAGCAGTCTAGTGCGGGGGCCTTACAATGAGCAGTTCTTC
CLSSLVRGPYNEQFF
>TRBJ1-1|once|TRBV13|.
TGTGCCAGCAACTTAGAGGGAAATACTGTAGCTTTCTTT
CASNLEGNTVAFF
>TRBJ2-7|.|TRBV11-1|.
TGTGTTAGCAGCTTAAATATTTACGGCGAGCAGTACTTC
CVSSLNIYGEQYF
>TRBJ2-3|.|TRBV6-5|.
TGTGCCAGCAGTTATAGGCTGAATCAAGCCCAGTATTTT
CASSYRLNQAQYF
>TRBJ2-3|.|TRBV12-3/TRBV12-4|.
TGTGCCTGTAGTTTTTGTGTCCCAAGCACAGATACGCAGTATTTT
CACSFCVPSTDTQYF
>TRBJ2-1|once|TRBV12-3/TRBV12-4|TRBD2
TGTGCCAGCACCCCGAGACTACCGGGGGGGCATGAACAGTTCTTC
CASTPRLPGGHEQFF
>TRBJ1-6|many|TRBV5-4|.
TGTGCCAGCAAAAGGACAGCAGACCTCAATTCACCCCTCCACTTT
CASKRTADLNSPLHF
>TRBJ2-3|medium-sized|TRBV28|.
TGTGCCAGCCGAACGGGAGATTTCACAGATACGCAGTATTTT
CASRTGDFTDTQYF
>TRBJ2-7|many|TRBV7-9|TRBD2
TGTGCCAGCAGCCCTAGCGGGAGGAGTGGCGAGCAGTACTTC
CASSPSGRSGEQYF
>TRBJ2-7|.|TRBV20-1|TRBD2
TGCAGTGATAGTGCCGGACTAGCGGGAGGGCCGGATCACTACGAGCAGTACTTC
CSDSAGLAGGPDHYEQYF
>TRBJ2-3|.|TRBV28|TRBD2
TGTGCCAGCAGTTTAGGGACTAGCGGGTGCAGAACAGATACGCAGTATTTC
CASSLGTSGCRTDTQYF
>TRBJ2-5|.|TRBV6-5|.
TGTGCCAGCAGGCCCCCGCTTATCGAGACCCAGTATTTC
CASRPPLIETQYF
>TRBJ2-5|.|TRBV5-1|.
TGCGCCAGCAGCTTGACGTTGGTGGGAGCGAGGCAAGAGACCCAGTATTTC
CASSLTLVGARQETQYF
>TRBJ2-7|many|TRBV5-6|.
TGTGCCAGCAGCCGAACCGTCGGGGGTAGGTACGAGCAGTACTTC
CASSRTVGGRYEQYF
>TRBJ2-1|.|TRBV6-2/TRBV6-3|TRBD1
TGTGCCAGCAGTTACCCCACCGGGACAGGGGTCTACAAAGCGCAGTTCTTC
CASSYPTGTGVYKAQFF
>TRBJ2-5|.|TRBV20-1|.
TGCAGTGCTAGGGCAACAAGGGGCCTCCAAGAGACACAGTACTTC
CSARATRGLQETQYF
>TRBJ1-6|.|TRBV12-3/TRBV12-4|.
TGTGGCAGCAACGGGCAGTTAAATTCACCCCTCCAATTT
CGSNGQLNSPLQF
>TRBJ2-2|.|TRBV5-1|.
TGCGCTAGCAGGTTGGAACTATTTTCCGGGGAGCTGTTTTTT
CASRLELFSGELFF
>TRBJ2-1|few|TRBV11-2|.
TGTGCCAGCAGCTTCCAGCGAGTTCACAATGAGCAGTTCTTC
CASSFQRVHNEQFF
>TRBJ1-2|.|TRBV20-1|.
TGCAGTGCTAGTGAACAGAGCTTTGGCTACACCTTC
CSASEQSFGYTF
>TRBJ1-1|many|TRBV29-1|TRBD1
TGCAGCGCCTCGGCAGGGGGGGACAATGAAGCTCTCTTT
CSASAGGDNEALF
>TRBJ2-3|.|TRBV11-2|TRBD1
TGTGCCAGCAGCGGCAACAGGGGCCGCATAGATACGCACTATTTT
CASSGNRGRIDTHYF
>TRBJ2-2|.|TRBV5-1|TRBD1
TGCGCCAGAAGGAGAACAGGGGCCAATGCCGGGGAGCTGTTTTTT
CARRRTGANAGELFF
>TRBJ2-1|.|TRBV12-3/TRBV12-4|TRBD2
TGTGCCAGTAGGTCAACCGGGGCTAGCGGGAGGGCATATGAGCAGTTCTTC
CASRSTGASGRAYEQFF
>TRBJ2-2|few|TRBV7-3|TRBD1
TGTGCCAGCAGCTTCGACAGGGGGTCCGGGGAGCTGTTTTTT
CASSFDRGSGELFF
>TRBJ2-2|few|TRBV28|.
TGTGCCAGCAGTTTGCCCGAACTAACGACCGGGGAGCTGTTTTTT
CASSLPELTTGELFF
>TRBJ1-5|few|TRBV11-2|.
TGTGCCAGCAGCCTACTTGGGGAGGTGAATCAGCCCCAGCATTTT
CASSLLGEVNQPQHF
>TRBJ2-7|.|TRBV6-2/TRBV6-3|.
TGTGCCAGCAGTTACTTAGGCGGAATCTACGAGCAGTACTTC
CASSYLGGIYEQYF
>TRBJ2-5|.|TRBV29-1|.
TGCAGCGGGTGGGGCCGTATAGGGGATCTAGAGACCCAGTACTTC
CSGWGRIGDLETQYF
>TRBJ2-3|.|TRBV29-1|TRBD2
TGCAGCGTTACCGGGACTAGCGGAAGCGATACGCAATATTTT
CSVTGTSGSDTQYF
>TRBJ2-1|.|TRBV5-1|TRBD2
TGCCCCAGCAGCTCCGGGAGGGTCCGGGCGTTCTTC
CPSSSGRVRAFF
>TRBJ2-2|.|TRBV20-1|.
TGCAGTGCGGTGGCCCCTGGCACCGGGGAGCTGTTTTTT
CSAVAPGTGELFF
>TRBJ1-1|.|TRBV20-1|.
TGCAGTGCTAGAGGGGGCAGAAACATGAACGTTGAAGCTTTCTTT
CSARGGRNMNVEAFF
>TRBJ2-5|.|TRBV6-1|.
TGTGCCAGCAGCAGGAACCTCGGGAACAGCTTCGTTCGGGAGACCCAGTATTTC
CASSRNLGNSFVRETQYF
>TRBJ2-7|once|TRBV6-1|.
TGTGCCAGCAGTGACAACCACGAGCAATACTTC
CASSDNHEQYF
>TRBJ2-7|medium-sized|TRBV6-5|TRBD2
TGTGCCCGCAGTTACTCGAGGCGGGAGACGGAAGAGCAGTACTTC
CARSYSRRETEEQYF
>TRBJ2-5|few|TRBV28|TRBD2
TGTGCCAGCAGTTCGGGCGGGGGAGCCTTCAAAGGGACCCAGTACTTC
CASSSGGGAFKGTQYF
>TRBJ2-5|.|TRBV29-1|.
TGCAACGCTGAAGATCGATCTTACCAAGAGGCCCAGTACTTC
CNAEDRSYQEAQYF
>TRBJ2-7|.|TRBV5-1|.
TGCGCCAACAGCCAGATGACAGCCTCCTACGAGCAGTACTTC
CANSQMTASYEQYF
>TRBJ1-2|.|TRBV20-1|.
TGCAGTGCTCTCCAGGGCCGACCTAATTATCGCTACACCTTC
CSALQGRPNYRYTF
>TRBJ2-6|.|TRBV10-3|TRBD2
TGTGCCATCAGTGAGTATGGGACTAGCGGGAGGGACTCCGGGGCCAACGTCCTGAGATTC
CAISEYGTSGRDSGANVLRF
>TRBJ2-7|.|TRBV6-5|TRBD2
TGTGCTAGCAGTGAATCGTGGCGGGAGACGGCCGAGCAGTTTTTC
CASSESWRETAEQFF
>TRBJ2-1|.|TRBV12-3/TRBV12-4|TRBD2
TGTGCCAGCAGTCCAGGACTAGCGAACTATGAGAAGTTCTTC
CASSPGLANYEKFF
>TRBJ1-1|once|TRBV20-1|.
TGTAGCGATACCCTCGGGAACACTGAAGCTTTCTTT
CSDTLGNTEAFF
>TRBJ1-5|.|TRBV6-2/TRBV6-3|.
TGTGCCCGCAACCCTACATGGGAAGGGGATCAGCCCCAGCATTTT
CARNPTWEGDQPQHF
>TRBJ2-7|.|TRBV5-6|.
TGTGCCAGCAGCCGAACCGTCAGGGGTAGATACGAGCAGTACTTC
CASSRTVRGRYEQYF